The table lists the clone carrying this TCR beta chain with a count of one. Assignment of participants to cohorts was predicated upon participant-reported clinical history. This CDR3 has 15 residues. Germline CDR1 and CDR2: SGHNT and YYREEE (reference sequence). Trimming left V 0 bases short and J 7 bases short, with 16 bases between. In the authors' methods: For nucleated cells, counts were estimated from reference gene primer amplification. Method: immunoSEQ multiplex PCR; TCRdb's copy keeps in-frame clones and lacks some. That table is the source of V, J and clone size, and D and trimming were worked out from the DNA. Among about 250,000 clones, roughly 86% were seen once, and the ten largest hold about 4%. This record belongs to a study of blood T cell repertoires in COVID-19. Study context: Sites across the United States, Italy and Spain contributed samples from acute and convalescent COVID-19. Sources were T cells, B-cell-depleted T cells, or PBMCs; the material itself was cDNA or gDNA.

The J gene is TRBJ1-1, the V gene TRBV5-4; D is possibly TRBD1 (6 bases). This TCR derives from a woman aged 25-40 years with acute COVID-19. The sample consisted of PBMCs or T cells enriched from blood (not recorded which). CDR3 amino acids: CASSLGQGGGFEAFF. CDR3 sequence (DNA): TGTGCCAGCAGCTTGGGCCAGGGAGGGGGTTTTGAAGCTTTCTTT.